Each of the 5 T cell receptor beta chains below was sequenced from the same sample in a study of shared clonotypes between healthy human individuals. The method was immunoSEQ multiplex PCR; TCRdb's version includes in-frame clones alone and lacks a portion of them. This sample has around 2,000,000 clones, with about 95% found just once. Naive CD8 populations comprised CD45RO-negative cells positively selected for CCR7, excluding terminally differentiated effector memory CD45RA+ cells. Sequenced input: naive CD8+ T cells sorted from blood. These receptor sequences come from a man between 18 and 29 years old in good health.

CDR3 loop: CAINHREGTGELFF. CDR3 DNA sequence: TGTGCCATCAACCACAGGGAGGGCACCGGGGAGCTGTTTTTT. The rearrangement links TRBV10-3 to TRBJ2-2, with D possibly TRBD2 on 7 matching bases. V was pared by 7 bases and J by 4 bases, with 13 bases between. This CDR3 region has 14 residues. CDR1 is ENHRY, CDR2 SYGVKD, per germline.

The chain recombines TRBV5-6 with TRBJ2-7; D uncertain. Trimming stripped 4 bases from V and 0 bases from J, with 14 bases between. Germline values: CDR1 SGHDT, CDR2 YYEEEE. This CDR3 contains 15 residues. The CDR3, as DNA: TGTGCCAGCAGCGCTTCTGGAATTTTCTCCTACGAGCAGTACTTC. Translated: CASSASGIFSYEQYF.

The sample holds one count of this clone. The chain is built from TRBV7-9 and TRBJ1-2; D is unresolved. This CDR3 has 14 residues. Germline V gene data show CDR1 as SEHNR and CDR2 as FQNEAQ (reference sequence). Between the trimmed V and J ends, which lost 2 bases and 2 bases, there was a span of 9 bases. The CDR3 DNA sequence: TGTGCCAGCAGCTTATCCGGGCCCAACTATGGCTACACCTTC. Its translation: CASSLSGPNYGYTF.

Concerning this clone itself: The sample carries other DNA sequences with the same CDR3. The chain uses TRBV9 and TRBJ2-7; D unclear. The V end was cut by 3 bases, the J end by 3 bases, with 10 bases between. CDR3 length: 13 residues. Germline V lookup: CDR1 SGDLS, CDR2 YYNGEE. Written as DNA, the CDR3 is TGTGCCAGCAGCGGAGCTGGAGACTACGAGCAGTACTTC. Protein sequence: CASSGAGDYEQYF.

J is TRBJ2-3 and V is TRBV4-1; tentatively, D is TRBD1 or TRBD2 (5 bases each). Looked up from germline, CDR1 is MGHRA and CDR2 is YSYEKL. Trimming left V 0 bases short and J 6 bases short, with 13 bases between. This CDR3 region has 15 residues. The chain's CDR3 is CASSQEWGSFDTQYF. As DNA, the CDR3 is TGCGCCAGCAGCCAAGAATGGGGGAGTTTCGATACGCAGTATTTT.